This T cell receptor beta chain was retrieved from a study of blood T cell repertoires in COVID-19. Study as a whole: COVID-19 samples from acute and convalescent phases originated in the United States, Italy and Spain. T cells, B-cell-depleted T cells, or PBMCs provided the cDNA or gDNA that served as material.

CDR3 length: 13 amino acids. Trimming pared 7 bases from V and 5 bases from J, leaving 14 bases between. Germline V gene lookup returns CDR1 MDHEN and CDR2 SYDVKM. Original processing notes: Amplification from reference gene primers served as the basis for estimated nucleated cell counts. Produced via immunoSEQ multiplex PCR; TCRdb's table is partial and in-frame only. The V and J calls and clone size come from that table; D and trimming were worked out from the DNA. The table shows 110,000 or so clones, with about 85% occurring only once. This TCR came from a middle-aged man with acute or convalescent COVID-19. V and J are TRBV28 and TRBJ1-1; possibly TRBD1 for D (6 bases). Sequences were obtained from peripheral blood. The CDR3 coding sequence is TGTGCCAGCAACTTACAGGGTTTGACTGAAGCTTTCTTT. Amino acids: CASNLQGLTEAFF.